What follows are 24 T cell receptor beta chains derived from one specimen sequenced in a study of regulatory T cells in long-lasting Graves disease. The sample's time point: persistent/refractory GD, antithyroid drugs over 5 years with positive TRAb. From PBMCs, RNA was extracted and then used to make the TCR library. Libraries of TCR beta came from iRepertoire HTBI primers plus Arm-PCR of CDR3 regions. TCRdb re-called the multiplex PCR reads through MiXCR, storing one row per CDR3 protein. The repertoire holds about 460,000 distinct CDR3 sequences, 22% seen once, with roughly 14% in the top ten. The sequenced sample was peripheral blood mononuclear cells (PBMCs), obtained when the disease was refractory, from a patient treated with antithyroid drugs. These receptors came from a female donor with Graves disease.

This clonotype has ten or more counts. V is TRBV13 and J is TRBJ2-7, with 10 bases matching TRBD1. Germline CDR1 and CDR2: PRHDT and FYEKMQ (reference sequence). This CDR3 spans 17 amino acids. V gave up 5 bases and J gave up 5 bases; unmatched junction bases: 15. The CDR3 DNA reads TGTGCCAGCAGCAGTCCCTCGTCCGGGACAGGGGACCACGAGCAGTACTTC. Residues: CASSSPSSGTGDHEQYF.

Many counts were recorded for this clonotype. The rearrangement uses TRBV11-2 and TRBJ2-5, with TRBD2 identical over 10 bases. This CDR3 is 16 amino acids long. V lost 5 bases and J lost 7; bases outside the gene matches: 13. CDR1 is SGHAT and CDR2 is FQNNGV in the germline V gene. CDR3 region: CASSPGTSETSRTQYF. Here the CDR3 DNA reads TGTGCCAGCAGCCCCGGGACTAGCGAGACCTCGCGGACCCAGTACTTC.

This clonotype was detected many times. The J gene is TRBJ1-2, the V gene TRBV29-1; no clear D. The CDR3 is 11 amino acids. Germline loops: CDR1 SQVTM, CDR2 ANQGSEA. Trimming pared 3 bases from V and 8 bases from J, leaving 10 bases between. CDR3 protein: CSVEFGSGYTF. CDR3 DNA sequence: TGCAGCGTTGAGTTTGGATCAGGCTACACCTTC.

This clonotype appeared many times. The chain recombines TRBV2 with TRBJ1-2; D is perhaps TRBD1 (5 bases). The CDR3 covers 13 residues. Germline lookup yields CDR1 SNHLY and CDR2 FYNNEI. V was trimmed by 5 bases and J by 7 bases, leaving 14 bases between them. The CDR3 protein is CASSSPGTSGYTF. CDR3 coding DNA: TGTGCCAGCAGTAGTCCCGGGACGTCTGGCTACACCTTC.

CDR3 in amino acids: CASSAFGTGFYEQYF. Written as DNA, the CDR3 is TGTGCCAGCAGCGCATTCGGGACAGGGTTCTACGAGCAGTACTTC. V usage is TRBV9 and J usage is TRBJ2-7; 9 bases are a match to TRBD1. V gave up 3 bases and J gave up 3 bases; unmatched junction bases: 7. This CDR3 region has 15 residues. Germline V gene sequence: CDR1 SGDLS, CDR2 YYNGEE.

This clonotype was recorded a few times. The chain carries TRBV27 and TRBJ1-5, with D perhaps TRBD1 (6 bases). The germline V gene encodes CDR1 MNHEY and CDR2 SMNVEV (reference sequence). The CDR3 contains 16 residues. V was clipped by 6 bases and J by 7 bases, with 22 bases between them. In nucleotides, the CDR3 is TGTGCCAGCAGATATATGGGGGGGGCGGTGGACCAGCCCCAGCATTTT. Its protein is CASRYMGGAVDQPQHF.

For this clonotype: A much bigger clone sits one base away, suggesting this may be a read error. The chain has TRBV28 and TRBJ2-5, with 13 bases that match TRBD2. The assigned J gene may be wrong: the sequence end matches TRBJ2-1 better. In germline, CDR1 is MDHEN, CDR2 SYDVKM. This CDR3 is 16 amino acids long. The CDR3 protein is CASRSQGLAGSNEQFF. CDR3 bases: TGTGCCAGCAGATCACAGGGACTAGCGGGGTCCAATGAGCAGTTCTTC.

The chain recombines TRBV24-1 with TRBJ2-7; 8 bases fit TRBD1. This CDR3 region has 15 residues. Per the germline V gene, CDR1 is KGHDR and CDR2 is SFDVKD. After removal of 4 bases from V and 5 bases from J, the junction contained 9 bases not matched to a gene. Here the CDR3 DNA reads TGTGCCACCAGTGACTCGGACAGGGAAATCAACGAGCAGTACTTC. As protein: CATSDSDREINEQYF.

This clonotype was detected only once. This chain joins TRBV5-1 and TRBJ1-5; D perhaps matches TRBD1 (5 bases). The V and J ends lost 10 bases and 2 bases respectively, with 19 bases between them. Germline lookup yields CDR1 SGHRS and CDR2 YFSETQ. The CDR3 runs 15 residues. The CDR3 sequence: CAPRDSEGCNQPQHF. CDR3 DNA: TGCGCCCCCCGGGACTCCGAGGGGTGCAATCAGCCCCAGCATTTT.

The chain is built from TRBV9 and TRBJ1-2; a possible D gene is TRBD1 (6 bases). Trimming shortened V by 4 bases and J by 2 bases, and 12 bases separated the two germline ends. Per the germline V gene, CDR1 is SGDLS and CDR2 is YYNGEE. The CDR3 length is 14 residues. CDR3 amino acids: CASSSGTSNYGYTF. The CDR3 nucleotides are TGTGCCAGCAGCTCGGGGACATCAAACTATGGCTACACCTTC.

This clonotype was found a few times. This chain links TRBV3-1 with TRBJ2-7, with a weak D call TRBD1 (5 bases). There are 13 residues in the CDR3. Trimming took 0 bases from V and 5 from J, leaving 8 bases between them. CDR1 LGHDT and CDR2 YNNKEL come from the germline V gene (reference sequence). CDR3 sequence reads: CASSQEWGHEQYF. Written as DNA, the CDR3 is TGTGCCAGCAGCCAAGAGTGGGGCCACGAGCAGTACTTC.

A word on this clonotype: A much larger clone sits a single nucleotide away, making a read error possible. The V call is TRBV6-1, the J call TRBJ2-5, with TRBD2 identical over 9 bases. Germline loops: CDR1 MNHNS, CDR2 SASEGT. The CDR3 extends over 16 amino acids. DNA for the CDR3: TGTGCCAGCAGCCCCGGTAGCGGGGGCCTTGGGGAGACCAAGTACTTC. Amino acid sequence: CASSPGSGGLGETKYF.

To note about this clonotype: This CDR3 is missing its conserved last phenylalanine or tryptophan, likely due to a read error. The DNA is left out, because the CDR3 cannot be placed on it with certainty; the CDR3 is given as TCRdb lists it. The genes are TRBV12-3 or TRBV12-4 and TRBJ1-2; the table's D gene call, TRBD1, was not cross checked with the DNA. Both ends counted, the CDR3 spans 14 residues. CDR3: CASKQGPTNYGHTS.

In this sample, this clonotype turned up many times. The chain couples TRBV28 to TRBJ2-7; a weak D match, TRBD1 (6 bases). Germline CDR1 MDHEN, CDR2 SYDVKM. V lost 6 bases to trimming and J lost 2 bases, with 11 bases between them. The length of the CDR3 is 13 residues. CDR3 protein: CASSDRRAYEQYF. In DNA form, the CDR3 reads TGTGCCAGCAGCGACAGGCGAGCCTACGAGCAGTACTTC.

This clonotype was recorded at least ten times. The genes are TRBV10-3 and TRBJ1-1; no firm D call. V lost 8 bases and J 7 bases, leaving 14 bases between the germline ends. The CDR3 has 12 residues. CDR1 and CDR2 (germline): ENHRY, SYGVKD. The DNA of the CDR3 is TGTGCCATCGCCGCGGGTTTGGGTGAAGCTTTCTTT. This sequence encodes CAIAAGLGEAFF.

The chain recombines TRBV9 with TRBJ2-1; perhaps TRBD2 as D (5 bases). CDR1 and CDR2 (germline): SGDLS, YYNGEE. This CDR3 contains 12 residues. V lost 3 bases and J lost 5, with 6 bases in between. The CDR3 sequence: CASSAGDNEQFF. The CDR3 DNA is TGTGCCAGCAGCGCCGGGGACAATGAGCAGTTCTTC.

The chain couples TRBV19 to TRBJ2-7; 10 positions agree with TRBD1. The germline V gene encodes CDR1 LNHDA and CDR2 SQIVND (reference sequence). The CDR3 is 16 residues long. The J segment lost 4 bases and the V segment lost 3 bases, leaving 9 bases of the junction unmatched. The CDR3 DNA is TGTGCCAGTAGTATCAGCGCGGGGGACAGGGGTTACGAGCAGTACTTC. Amino acids: CASSISAGDRGYEQYF.

This clonotype was seen many times. The V gene is TRBV12-5, the J gene TRBJ1-1; 7 bases map to TRBD1. The V gene end was trimmed by 0 bases and the J gene end by 4 bases; junction bases not matched to a gene: 8. This CDR3 is built from 16 residues. Germline V gene sequence: CDR1 LGHNT, CDR2 FRNRAP. The DNA of the CDR3 is TGTGCTAGTGGTTTGGTATTAGGGGGCAAGAGCACTGAAGCTTTCTTT. Protein product: CASGLVLGGKSTEAFF.

This clonotype was counted a few times. The V and J genes are TRBV6-1 and TRBJ2-5; no clear D. Trimming pared 6 bases from V and 5 bases from J, leaving 16 bases between. Germline values: CDR1 MNHNS, CDR2 SASEGT. CDR3 size: 14 residues. CDR3: CASRVDLQGETQYF. CDR3 in DNA: TGTGCCAGCAGGGTAGACCTACAAGGGGAGACCCAGTACTTC.

This clonotype was observed at least ten times. The chain couples TRBV2 to TRBJ1-2; TRBD1 matches 7 bases. The CDR3 extends over 14 amino acids. The trim removed 6 bases at V and 3 bases at J, leaving 7 bases unmatched. Germline loops: CDR1 SNHLY, CDR2 FYNNEI. CDR3 bases: TGTGCCAGCAGGGACGACAGGGTATACTATGGCTACACCTTC. This translates into CASRDDRVYYGYTF.

This clonotype showed up just a few times. The V gene is TRBV29-1, the J gene TRBJ1-5, with D possibly TRBD1 on 5 matching bases. Deletions cut 7 bases from V and 3 bases from J, with 10 bases between. Germline CDR1 SQVTM, CDR2 ANQGSEA. The CDR3 is made up of 12 amino acids. CDR3 sequence (DNA): TGCAGCGCACGGGGGGTCAATCAGCCCCAGCATTTT. The encoded protein is CSARGVNQPQHF. The full variable domain, its missing parts supplied by reference TRBV29-1 and TRBJ1-5, is SAVISQKPSRDICQRGTSLTIQCQVDSQVTMMFWYRQQPGQSLTLIATANQGSEATYESGFVIDKFPISRPNLTFSTLTVSNMSPEDSSIYLCSARGVNQPQHFGDGTRLSIL.

This clonotype was seen at least ten times. The chain links TRBV2 to TRBJ2-7, with TRBD2 matching 8 bases. The J segment lost 2 bases and the V segment lost 6 bases, leaving 12 bases of the junction unmatched. This CDR3 is 16 amino acids long. Germline loops: CDR1 SNHLY, CDR2 FYNNEI. The CDR3 DNA is TGTGCCAGCAGAAACGGGGGGGGGGCAGGGACCTACGAGCAGTACTTC. Its protein is CASRNGGGAGTYEQYF.

The chain links TRBV6-2 or TRBV6-3 to TRBJ1-4; 9 positions match TRBD1. This CDR3 contains 16 residues. V lost 8 bases and J lost 1; bases outside the gene matches: 8. Germline V CDR1 and CDR2: MNHEY, SVGEGT. The CDR3 DNA sequence: TGTGCCAGCGGGCTACAGGGGGCTGGAACTAATGAAAAACTGTTTTTT. It translates to CASGLQGAGTNEKLFF.

In this sample, this clonotype turned up many times. V gene TRBV11-2 combines with J gene TRBJ2-2; 7 bases are a match to TRBD1. Germline V gives CDR1 SGHAT, CDR2 FQNNGV. The V and J ends lost 6 bases and 5 bases, in that order; junction bases with no gene match: 9. There are 15 residues in the CDR3. In DNA form, the CDR3 reads TGTGCCAGCAGAACAAAGGGGGCGAGGACCGGGGAGCTGTTTTTT. It codes for CASRTKGARTGELFF.